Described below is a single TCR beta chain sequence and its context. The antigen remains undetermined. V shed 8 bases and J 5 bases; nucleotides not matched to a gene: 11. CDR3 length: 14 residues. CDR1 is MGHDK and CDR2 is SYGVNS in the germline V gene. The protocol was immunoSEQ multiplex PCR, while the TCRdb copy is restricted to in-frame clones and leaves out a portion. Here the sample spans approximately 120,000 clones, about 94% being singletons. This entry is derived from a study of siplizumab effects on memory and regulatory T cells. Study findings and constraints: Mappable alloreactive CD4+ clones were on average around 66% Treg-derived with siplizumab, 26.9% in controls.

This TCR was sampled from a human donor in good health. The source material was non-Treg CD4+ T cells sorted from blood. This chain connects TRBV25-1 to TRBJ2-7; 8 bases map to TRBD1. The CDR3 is CASQSGGAFHEQYF. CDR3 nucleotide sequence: TGTGCCAGCCAATCAGGGGGCGCATTCCACGAGCAGTACTTC.